This T cell receptor beta chain was sequenced for a study of Ad26.COV2.S vaccination and SARS-CoV-2 variants. General study findings and limits: Analyses of TCR breadth and depth may have underestimated total T cell responses.

This clone was counted a single time. Its specificity is not known. As to treatment: some 19 received Ad26.COV2.S at low or high dose, single or two shots; about five received placebo; per-sample allocation not given. Material that was analyzed had been drawn on day 63 after the first vaccine or placebo injection. Trimming cost V 3 bases and J 4 bases, with 12 bases left between them. This CDR3 is 14 amino acids long. Germline V gene lookup returns CDR1 DFQATT and CDR2 SNEGSKA (reference sequence). TCRdb's table, derived via immunoSEQ multiplex PCR, lists solely in-frame clones and lacks some. The sample lists 250,000 to 300,000 clones; more than 75% were seen once.

This sequence originates from a person aged 18 to 59 who received the Ad26.COV2.S COVID-19 vaccine or a placebo. Specimen: peripheral blood, collected in a trial of Ad26.COV2.S vaccine versus placebo. The V call is TRBV20-1, the J call TRBJ2-2; TRBD1 is a possible D gene (6 bases). DNA for the CDR3: TGCAGTGCTAGTCCCAGGGGTGGCACCGGGGAGCTGTTTTTT. Its protein is CSASPRGGTGELFF.